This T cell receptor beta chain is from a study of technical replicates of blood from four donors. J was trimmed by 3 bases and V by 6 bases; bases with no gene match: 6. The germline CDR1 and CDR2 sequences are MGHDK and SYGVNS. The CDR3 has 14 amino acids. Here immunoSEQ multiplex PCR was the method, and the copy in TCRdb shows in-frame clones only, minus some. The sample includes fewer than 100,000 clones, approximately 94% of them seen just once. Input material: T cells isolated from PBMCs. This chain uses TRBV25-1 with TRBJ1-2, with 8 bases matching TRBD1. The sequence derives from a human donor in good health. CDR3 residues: CASRPGGWDYGYTF. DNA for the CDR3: TGTGCCAGCAGGCCAGGGGGCTGGGACTATGGCTACACCTTC.